The T cell receptor (beta chain) under discussion was sequenced for a study of blood T cell repertoires in COVID-19. The authors' processing: The assay estimated nucleated cells by amplifying reference gene primers. Clones were sequenced by immunoSEQ multiplex PCR, and TCRdb holds only the in-frame ones, with some missing. Clone size and V and J calls were adopted from that table, with D and trimming inferred from the DNA. The sample has just over 300,000 clones; about nine tenths are singletons. The CDR3 consists of 14 residues. Germline V lookup: CDR1 GTSNPN, CDR2 SVGIG (reference sequence). V lost 4 bases and J lost 0, with 7 bases in between.

The source of this sequence is a man aged 25-40 years who had recovered from COVID-19. The chain carries TRBV30 and TRBJ1-6; D is unclear. The material sequenced was PBMCs or T cells enriched from blood (not recorded which). The CDR3 nucleotides are TGTGCCTGGACTCGGAGCTCCTATAATTCACCCCTCCACTTT. As protein: CAWTRSSYNSPLHF.